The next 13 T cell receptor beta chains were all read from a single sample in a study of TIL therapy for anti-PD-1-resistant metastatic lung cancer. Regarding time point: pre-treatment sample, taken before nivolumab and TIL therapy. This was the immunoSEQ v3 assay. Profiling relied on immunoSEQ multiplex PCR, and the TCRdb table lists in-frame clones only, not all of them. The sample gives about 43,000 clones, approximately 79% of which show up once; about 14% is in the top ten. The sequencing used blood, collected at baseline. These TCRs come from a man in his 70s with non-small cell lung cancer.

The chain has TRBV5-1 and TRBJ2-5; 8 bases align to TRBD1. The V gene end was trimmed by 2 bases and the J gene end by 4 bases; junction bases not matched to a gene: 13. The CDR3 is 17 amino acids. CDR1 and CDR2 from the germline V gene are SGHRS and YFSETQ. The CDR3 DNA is TGCGCCAGCAGCTTATTTCCCCGGACAGGGATGAGAGAGACCCAGTACTTC. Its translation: CASSLFPRTGMRETQYF. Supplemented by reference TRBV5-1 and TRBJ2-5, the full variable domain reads KAGVTQTPRYLIKTRGQQVTLSCSPISGHRSVSWYQQTPGQGLQFLFEYFSETQRNKGNFPGRFSGRQFSNSRSEMNVSTLELGDSALYLCASSLFPRTGMRETQYFGPGTRLLVL.

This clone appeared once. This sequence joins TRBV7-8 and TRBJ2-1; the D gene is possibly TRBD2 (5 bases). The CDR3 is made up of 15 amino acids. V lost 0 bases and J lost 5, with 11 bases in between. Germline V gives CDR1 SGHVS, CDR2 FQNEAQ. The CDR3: CASSLASSGHNEQFF. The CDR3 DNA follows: TGTGCCAGCAGCTTAGCGTCAAGCGGACACAATGAGCAGTTCTTC.

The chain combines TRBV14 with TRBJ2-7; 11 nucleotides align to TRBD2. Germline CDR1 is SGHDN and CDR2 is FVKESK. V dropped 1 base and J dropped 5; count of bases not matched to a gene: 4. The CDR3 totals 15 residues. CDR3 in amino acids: CASSQVTSGNHEQYF. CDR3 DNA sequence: TGTGCCAGCAGCCAAGTGACTAGCGGGAACCACGAGCAGTACTTC.

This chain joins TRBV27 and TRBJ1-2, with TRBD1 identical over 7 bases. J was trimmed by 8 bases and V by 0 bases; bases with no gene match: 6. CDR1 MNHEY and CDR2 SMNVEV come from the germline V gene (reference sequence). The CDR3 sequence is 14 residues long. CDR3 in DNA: TGTGCCAGCAGTTTATCGACAGGGCGCGGGGGCTACACCTTC. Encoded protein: CASSLSTGRGGYTF.

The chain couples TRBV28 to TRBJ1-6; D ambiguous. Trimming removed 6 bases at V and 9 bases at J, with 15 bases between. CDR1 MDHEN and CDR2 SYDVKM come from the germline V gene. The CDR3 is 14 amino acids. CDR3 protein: CASSLEGSTSPLHF. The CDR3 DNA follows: TGTGCCAGCAGCCTCGAGGGTTCAACTTCACCCCTCCACTTT.

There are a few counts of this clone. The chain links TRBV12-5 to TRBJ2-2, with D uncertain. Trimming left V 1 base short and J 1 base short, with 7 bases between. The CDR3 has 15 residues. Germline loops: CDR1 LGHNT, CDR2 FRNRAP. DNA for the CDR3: TGTGCTAGTGGTTTGGGGTTGCGGAACACCGGGGAGCTGTTTTTT. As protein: CASGLGLRNTGELFF.

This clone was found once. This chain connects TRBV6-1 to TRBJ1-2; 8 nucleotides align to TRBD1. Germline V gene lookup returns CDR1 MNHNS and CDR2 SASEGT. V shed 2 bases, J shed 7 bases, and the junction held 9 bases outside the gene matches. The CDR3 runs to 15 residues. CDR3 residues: CASSESRQGALGYTF. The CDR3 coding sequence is TGTGCCAGCAGTGAAAGTCGGCAGGGGGCTCTTGGCTACACCTTC.

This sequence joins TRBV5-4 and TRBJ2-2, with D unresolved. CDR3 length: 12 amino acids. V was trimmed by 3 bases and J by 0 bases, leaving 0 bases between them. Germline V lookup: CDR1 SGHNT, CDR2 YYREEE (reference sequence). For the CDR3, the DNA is TGTGCCAGCAGCTCGAACACCGGGGAGCTGTTTTTT. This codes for CASSSNTGELFF.

CDR3 sequence reads: CASSGTSGLTYEQYF. CDR3 DNA sequence: TGCGCCAGCAGCGGAACTAGCGGTCTCACCTACGAGCAGTACTTC. The V and J genes are TRBV5-1 and TRBJ2-7; 8 bases fit TRBD2. In germline, CDR1 is SGHRS, CDR2 YFSETQ. The CDR3 is made up of 15 amino acids. V lost 4 bases and J lost 2; bases outside the gene matches: 8.

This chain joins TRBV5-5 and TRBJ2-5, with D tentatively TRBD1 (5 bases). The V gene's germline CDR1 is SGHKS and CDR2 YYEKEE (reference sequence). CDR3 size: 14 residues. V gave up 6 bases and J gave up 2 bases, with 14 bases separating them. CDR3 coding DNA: TGTGCCAGCATCCCGACAGCGCAACAAGAGACCCAGTACTTC. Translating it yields CASIPTAQQETQYF.

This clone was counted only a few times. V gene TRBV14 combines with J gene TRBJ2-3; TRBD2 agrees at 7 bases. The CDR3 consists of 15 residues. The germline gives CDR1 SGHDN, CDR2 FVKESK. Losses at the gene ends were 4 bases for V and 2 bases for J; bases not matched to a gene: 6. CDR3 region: CASSRSSGLTDTQYF. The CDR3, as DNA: TGTGCCAGCAGCCGATCTAGCGGCCTCACAGATACGCAGTATTTT.

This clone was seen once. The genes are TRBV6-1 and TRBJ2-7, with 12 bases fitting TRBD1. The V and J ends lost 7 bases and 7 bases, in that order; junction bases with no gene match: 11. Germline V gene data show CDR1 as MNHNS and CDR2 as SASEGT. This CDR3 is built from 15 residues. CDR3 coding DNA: TGTGCCAGCACCCGAGGGGACAGGGGGCGCTGGGAGCAGTACTTC. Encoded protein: CASTRGDRGRWEQYF.

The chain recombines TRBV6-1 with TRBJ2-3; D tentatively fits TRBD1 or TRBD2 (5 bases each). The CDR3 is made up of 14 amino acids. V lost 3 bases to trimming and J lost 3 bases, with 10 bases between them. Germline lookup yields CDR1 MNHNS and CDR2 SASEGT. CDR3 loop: CASSDTWGTDTQYF. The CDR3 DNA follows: TGTGCCAGCAGTGACACCTGGGGGACAGATACGCAGTATTTT.